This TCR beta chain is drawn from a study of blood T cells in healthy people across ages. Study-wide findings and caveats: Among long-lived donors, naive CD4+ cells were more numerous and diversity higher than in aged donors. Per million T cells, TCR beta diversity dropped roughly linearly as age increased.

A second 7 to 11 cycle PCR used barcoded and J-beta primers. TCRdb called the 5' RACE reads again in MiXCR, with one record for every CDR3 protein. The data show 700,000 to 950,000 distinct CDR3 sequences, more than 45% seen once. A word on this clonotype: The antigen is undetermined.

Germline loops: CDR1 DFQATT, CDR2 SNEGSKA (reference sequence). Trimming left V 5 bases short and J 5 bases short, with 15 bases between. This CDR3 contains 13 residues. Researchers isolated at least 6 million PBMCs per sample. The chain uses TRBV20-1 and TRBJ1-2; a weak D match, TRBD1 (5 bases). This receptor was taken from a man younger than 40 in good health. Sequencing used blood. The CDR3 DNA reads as TGCAGTGCTGCGCGGGACGGCGGTTATGGCTACACCTTC. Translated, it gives CSAARDGGYGYTF.